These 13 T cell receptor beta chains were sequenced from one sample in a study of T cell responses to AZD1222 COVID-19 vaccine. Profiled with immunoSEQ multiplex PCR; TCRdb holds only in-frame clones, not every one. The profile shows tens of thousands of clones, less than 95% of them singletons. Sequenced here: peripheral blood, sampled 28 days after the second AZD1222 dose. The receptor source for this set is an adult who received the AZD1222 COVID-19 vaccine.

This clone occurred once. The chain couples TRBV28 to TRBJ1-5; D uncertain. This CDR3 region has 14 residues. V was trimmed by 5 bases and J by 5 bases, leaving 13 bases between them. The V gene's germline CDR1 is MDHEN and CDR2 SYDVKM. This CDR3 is CASSPPPSHQPQHF. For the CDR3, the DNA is TGTGCCAGCAGTCCCCCGCCCTCCCATCAGCCCCAGCATTTT.

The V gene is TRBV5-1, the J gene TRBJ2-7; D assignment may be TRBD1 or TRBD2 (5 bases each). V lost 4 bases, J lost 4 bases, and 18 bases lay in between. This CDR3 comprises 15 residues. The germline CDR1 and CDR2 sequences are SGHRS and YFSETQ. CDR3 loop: CASSLNRDPGYEQYF. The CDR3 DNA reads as TGCGCCAGCAGCCTAAACCGGGACCCGGGTTACGAGCAGTACTTC.

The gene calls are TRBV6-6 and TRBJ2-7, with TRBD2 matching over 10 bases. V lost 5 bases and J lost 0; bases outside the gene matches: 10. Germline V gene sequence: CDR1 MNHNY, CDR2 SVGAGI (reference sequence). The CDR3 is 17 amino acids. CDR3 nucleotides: TGTGCCAGCAGTCCAATCGGGCTAGCGGGAGTCTCCTACGAGCAGTACTTC. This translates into CASSPIGLAGVSYEQYF.

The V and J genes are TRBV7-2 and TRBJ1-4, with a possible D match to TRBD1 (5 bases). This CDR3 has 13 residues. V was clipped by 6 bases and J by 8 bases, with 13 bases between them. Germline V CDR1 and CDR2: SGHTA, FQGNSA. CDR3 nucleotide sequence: TGTGCCAGCAGTCCCGGGGGAGGCGAAAAACTGTTTTTT. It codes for CASSPGGGEKLFF.

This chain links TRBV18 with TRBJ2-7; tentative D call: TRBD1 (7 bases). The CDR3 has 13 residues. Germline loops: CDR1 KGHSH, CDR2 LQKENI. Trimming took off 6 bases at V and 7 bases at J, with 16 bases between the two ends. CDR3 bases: TGTGCCAGCTCGCCTGACAGGGCGGGGGAGCAGTACTTC. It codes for CASSPDRAGEQYF.

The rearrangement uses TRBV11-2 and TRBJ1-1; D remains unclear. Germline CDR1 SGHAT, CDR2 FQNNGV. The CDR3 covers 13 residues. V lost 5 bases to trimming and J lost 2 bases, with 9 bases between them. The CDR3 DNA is TGTGCCAGCAGCCCTTCGGGTAACACTGAAGCTTTCTTT. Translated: CASSPSGNTEAFF.

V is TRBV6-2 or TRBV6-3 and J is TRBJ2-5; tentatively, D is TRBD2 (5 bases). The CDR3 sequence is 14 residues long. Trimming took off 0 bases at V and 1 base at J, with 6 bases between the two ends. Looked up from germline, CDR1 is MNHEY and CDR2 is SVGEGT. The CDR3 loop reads CASSYSDFQETQYF. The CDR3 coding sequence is TGTGCCAGCAGTTACTCGGACTTCCAAGAGACCCAGTACTTC.

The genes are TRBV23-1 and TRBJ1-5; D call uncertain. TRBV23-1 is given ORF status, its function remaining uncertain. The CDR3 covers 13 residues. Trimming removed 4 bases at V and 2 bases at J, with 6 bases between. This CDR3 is CASSLRGNQPQHF. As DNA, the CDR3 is TGCGCCAGCAGTCTTAGGGGCAATCAGCCCCAGCATTTT.

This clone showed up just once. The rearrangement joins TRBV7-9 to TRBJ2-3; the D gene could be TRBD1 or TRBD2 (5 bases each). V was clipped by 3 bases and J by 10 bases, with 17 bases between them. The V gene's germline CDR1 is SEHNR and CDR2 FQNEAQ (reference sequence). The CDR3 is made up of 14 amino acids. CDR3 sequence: CASSFRDRGGSQYF. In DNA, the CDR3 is TGTGCCAGCAGCTTCAGGGACCGTGGGGGTTCGCAGTATTTT.

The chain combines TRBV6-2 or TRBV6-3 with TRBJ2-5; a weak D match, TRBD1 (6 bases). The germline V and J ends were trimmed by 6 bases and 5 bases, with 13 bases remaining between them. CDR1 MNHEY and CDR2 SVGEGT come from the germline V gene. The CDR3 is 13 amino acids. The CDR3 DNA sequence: TGTGCCAGCAGCACAGGGTATGAGGAGACCCAGTACTTC. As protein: CASSTGYEETQYF.

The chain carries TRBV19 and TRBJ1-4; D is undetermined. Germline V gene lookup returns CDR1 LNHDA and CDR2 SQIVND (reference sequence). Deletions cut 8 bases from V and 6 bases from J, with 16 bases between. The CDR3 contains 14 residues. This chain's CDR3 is CASAQVVRDEKLFF. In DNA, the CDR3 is TGTGCCAGTGCGCAGGTCGTGAGGGATGAAAAACTGTTTTTT.

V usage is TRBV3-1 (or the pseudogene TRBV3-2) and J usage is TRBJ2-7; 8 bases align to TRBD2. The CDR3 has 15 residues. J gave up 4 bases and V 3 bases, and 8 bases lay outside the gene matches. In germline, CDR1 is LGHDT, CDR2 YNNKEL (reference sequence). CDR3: CASSQGREGLYEQYF. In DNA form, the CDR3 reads TGTGCCAGCAGCCAGGGACGGGAGGGCCTATACGAGCAGTACTTC.

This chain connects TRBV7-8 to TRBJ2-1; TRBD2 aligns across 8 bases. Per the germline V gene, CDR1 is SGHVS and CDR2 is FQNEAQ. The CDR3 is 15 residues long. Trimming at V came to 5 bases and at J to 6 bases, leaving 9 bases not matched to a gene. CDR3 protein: CASSTQGLAANEQFF. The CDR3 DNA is TGTGCCAGCAGCACCCAAGGACTAGCAGCCAATGAGCAGTTCTTC.